The rows below give T cell receptor beta chains drawn from one sample of a study of HIV-infected patients and healthy controls. Each CDR3 protein gets one entry after TCRdb re-called the 5' RACE reads with MiXCR. This sample carries about 15,000 distinct CDR3 sequences, about 5.4% of them seen once, and the ten largest clones take under 2%. The sequenced material came from blood. These receptors were collected from an adult in good health. The CDR3 runs from the conserved cysteine through the conserved F or W. A D gene is named only where the DNA matches it firmly. Clone size is given as how often the clone was seen (once, few, many) or a class if it is expanded.

j_call v_call clone_size d_call cdr3_aa cdr3_nt
TRBJ2-6 TRBV5-1 many TRBD1 CASRPGQGFLGANVLTF TGCGCCAGCAGGCCGGGACAGGGTTTCCTTGGGGCCAACGTCCTGACTTTC
TRBJ1-1 TRBV11-2 few TRBD1 CASSTNRDRAPAEAFF TGTGCCAGCAGCACCAATCGGGACAGGGCGCCGGCTGAAGCTTTCTTT
TRBJ2-3 TRBV6-2/TRBV6-3 many - CASSRTEADTQYF TGTGCCAGCAGCCGGACAGAGGCAGATACGCAGTATTTT
TRBJ2-1 TRBV4-2 medium-sized TRBD2 CASSQGLMVAGFNEQFF TGTGCCAGCAGCCAGGGACTCATGGTAGCGGGGTTCAATGAGCAGTTCTTC
TRBJ2-5 TRBV3-1 many - CASSQDPWRGAETQYF TGTGCCAGCAGCCAAGACCCTTGGCGGGGCGCAGAGACCCAGTACTTC
TRBJ2-5 TRBV12-3/TRBV12-4 many TRBD1 CASSPNQIDRVEETQYF TGTGCCAGCAGCCCTAATCAAATAGACAGGGTAGAAGAGACCCAGTACTTC
TRBJ1-1 TRBV30 many - CAWTRAGETNTEAFF TGTGCCTGGACTCGAGCGGGGGAGACTAACACTGAAGCTTTCTTT
TRBJ2-3 TRBV29-1 many TRBD1 CSIRQGSTDTQYF TGCAGCATCAGACAGGGGAGCACAGATACGCAGTATTTT
TRBJ1-2 TRBV6-1 many - CASSEGPPGPYGYTF TGTGCCAGCAGTGAAGGCCCCCCAGGGCCCTATGGCTACACCTTC
TRBJ2-1 TRBV20-1 medium-sized - CSASRALMAFF TGCAGTGCTAGTCGGGCCCTGATGGCGTTCTTC
TRBJ2-1 TRBV5-4 many - CASSLRRWSSYNEQFF TGTGCCAGCAGCTTGAGACGGTGGAGCTCCTACAATGAGCAGTTCTTC
TRBJ2-3 TRBV7-8 many - CASSLGPGLADTQYF TGTGCCAGCAGCTTAGGTCCAGGGTTAGCAGATACGCAGTATTTT
TRBJ2-1 TRBV20-1 few - CSARDLTRKYNEQFF TGCAGTGCTAGAGATCTAACTAGGAAGTACAATGAGCAGTTCTTC
TRBJ2-1 TRBV2 many - CASSESGIQNNEQFF TGTGCCAGCAGTGAATCTGGGATTCAGAACAATGAGCAGTTCTTC